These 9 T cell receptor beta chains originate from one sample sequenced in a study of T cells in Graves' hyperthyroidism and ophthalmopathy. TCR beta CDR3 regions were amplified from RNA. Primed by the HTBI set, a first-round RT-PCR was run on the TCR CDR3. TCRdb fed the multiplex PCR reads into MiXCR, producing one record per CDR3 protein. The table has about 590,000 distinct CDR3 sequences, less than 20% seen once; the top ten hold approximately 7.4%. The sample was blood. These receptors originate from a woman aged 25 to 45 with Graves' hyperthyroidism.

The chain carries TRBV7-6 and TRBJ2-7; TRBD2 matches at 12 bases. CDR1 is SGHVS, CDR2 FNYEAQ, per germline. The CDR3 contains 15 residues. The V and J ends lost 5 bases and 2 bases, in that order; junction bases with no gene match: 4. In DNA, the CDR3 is TGTGCCAGCAGCGGGACTAGCGGGCAGGCCTACGAGCAGTACTTC. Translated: CASSGTSGQAYEQYF.

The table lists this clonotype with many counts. CDR3 sequence (DNA): TGTGCCAGCAGTTTATATGGGCAGGGCGGCTATGGCTACACCTTC. Amino acids: CASSLYGQGGYGYTF. This chain links TRBV27 with TRBJ1-2, with D perhaps TRBD1 (5 bases). V was trimmed by 1 base and J by 4 bases, leaving 13 bases between them. From germline, CDR1 is MNHEY and CDR2 SMNVEV (reference sequence). The CDR3 spans 15 residues.

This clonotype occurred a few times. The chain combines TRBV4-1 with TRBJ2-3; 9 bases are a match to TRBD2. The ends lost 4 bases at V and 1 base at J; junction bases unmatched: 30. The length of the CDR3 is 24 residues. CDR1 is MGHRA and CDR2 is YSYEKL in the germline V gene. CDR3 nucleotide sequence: TGCGCCAGCAGCCGTATCCCATATCCCGGGACGGGCGACGTAGCGGGAGTGGGCACAGATACGCAGTATTTT. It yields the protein CASSRIPYPGTGDVAGVGTDTQYF.

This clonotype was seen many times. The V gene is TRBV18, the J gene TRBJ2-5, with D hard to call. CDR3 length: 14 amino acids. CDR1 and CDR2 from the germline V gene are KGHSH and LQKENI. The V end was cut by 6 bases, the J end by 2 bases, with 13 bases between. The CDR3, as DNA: TGTGCCAGCTCCACCGAGACCGGACAAGAGACCCAGTACTTC. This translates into CASSTETGQETQYF.

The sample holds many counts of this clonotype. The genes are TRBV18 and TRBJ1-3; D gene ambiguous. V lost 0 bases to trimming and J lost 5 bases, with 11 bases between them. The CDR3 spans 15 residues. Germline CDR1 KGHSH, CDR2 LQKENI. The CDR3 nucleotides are TGTGCCAGCTCACCACCTTCTGGGAGAAGAAACACCATATATTTT. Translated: CASSPPSGRRNTIYF. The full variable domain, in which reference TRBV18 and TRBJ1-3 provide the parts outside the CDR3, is NAGVMQNPRHLVRRRGQEARLRCSPMKGHSHVYWYRQLPEEGLKFMVYLQKENIIDESGMPKERFSAEFPKEGPSILRIQQVVRGDSAAYFCASSPPSGRRNTIYFGEGSWLTVV.

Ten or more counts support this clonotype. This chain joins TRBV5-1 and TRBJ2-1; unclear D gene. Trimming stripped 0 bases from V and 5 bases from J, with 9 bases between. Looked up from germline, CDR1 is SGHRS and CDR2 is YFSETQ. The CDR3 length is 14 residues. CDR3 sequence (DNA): TGCGCCAGCAGCTTGGAAGTCGCGGACAATGAGCAGTTCTTC. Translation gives CASSLEVADNEQFF.

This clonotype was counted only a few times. The CDR3 reads CASRGQHTEAFF. DNA for the CDR3: TGTGCCAGCAGGGGACAGCACACTGAAGCTTTCTTT. The chain joins TRBV7-9 to TRBJ1-1, with TRBD1 identical over 7 bases. Germline loops: CDR1 SEHNR, CDR2 FQNEAQ (reference sequence). The CDR3 sequence is 12 residues long. The junction had 1 base not matched to a gene; V was cut back by 6 bases and J by 3 bases.

The CDR3 nucleotides are TGTGCCAGCAGCCAAGATCGGGTTGAGTCTAAAACTAACTATGGCTACACCTTC. Its protein product is CASSQDRVESKTNYGYTF. The rearrangement uses TRBV4-2 and TRBJ1-2; D is undetermined. Germline V CDR1 and CDR2: LGHNA, YNFKEQ. The CDR3 length is 18 residues. Between the trimmed V and J ends, which lost 0 bases and 0 bases, there was a span of 17 bases.

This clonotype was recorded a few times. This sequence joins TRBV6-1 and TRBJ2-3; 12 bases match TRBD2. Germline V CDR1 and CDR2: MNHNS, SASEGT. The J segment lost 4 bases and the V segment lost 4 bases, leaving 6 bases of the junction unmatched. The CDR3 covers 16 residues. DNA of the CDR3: TGTGCCAGCAGTGGCAAACTAGCGGGAGGCCCAGATACGCAGTATTTT. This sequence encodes CASSGKLAGGPDTQYF.